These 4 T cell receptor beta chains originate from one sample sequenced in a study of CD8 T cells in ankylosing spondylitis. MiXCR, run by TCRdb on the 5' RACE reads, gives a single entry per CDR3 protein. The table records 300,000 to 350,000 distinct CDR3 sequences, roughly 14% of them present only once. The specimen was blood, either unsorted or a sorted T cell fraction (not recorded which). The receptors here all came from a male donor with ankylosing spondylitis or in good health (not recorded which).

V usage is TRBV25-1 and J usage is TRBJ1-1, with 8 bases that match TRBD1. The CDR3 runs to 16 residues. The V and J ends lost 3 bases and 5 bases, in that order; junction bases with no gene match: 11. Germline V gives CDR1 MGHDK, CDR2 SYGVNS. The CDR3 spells CASSDLTGVVGTEAFF. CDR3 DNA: TGTGCCAGCAGTGACTTGACAGGGGTAGTTGGGACTGAAGCTTTCTTT.

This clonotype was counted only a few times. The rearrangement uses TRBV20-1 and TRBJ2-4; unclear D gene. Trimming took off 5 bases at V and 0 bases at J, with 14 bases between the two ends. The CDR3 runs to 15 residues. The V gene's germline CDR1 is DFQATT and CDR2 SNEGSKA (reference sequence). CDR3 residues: CSAGPPGSAKNIQYF. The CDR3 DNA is TGCAGTGCTGGACCACCTGGGTCAGCCAAAAACATTCAGTACTTC.

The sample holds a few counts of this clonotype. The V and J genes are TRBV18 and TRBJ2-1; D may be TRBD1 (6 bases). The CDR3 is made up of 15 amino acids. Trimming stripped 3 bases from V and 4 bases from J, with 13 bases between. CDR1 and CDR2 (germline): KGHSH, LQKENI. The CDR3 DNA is TGTGCCAGCTCACCGAGGCTAGGGGGTTACAATGAGCAGTTCTTC. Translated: CASSPRLGGYNEQFF.

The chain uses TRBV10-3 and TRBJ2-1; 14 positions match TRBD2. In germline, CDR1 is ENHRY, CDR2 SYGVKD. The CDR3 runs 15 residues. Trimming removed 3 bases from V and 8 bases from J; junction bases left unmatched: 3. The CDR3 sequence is CAISDGLAGGYEQFF. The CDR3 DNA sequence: TGTGCCATCAGTGACGGACTAGCGGGAGGCTATGAGCAGTTCTTC.